The source of this TCR beta chain is a study of CD8 T cells in Susac syndrome. Germline V lookup: CDR1 GTSNPN, CDR2 SVGIG (reference sequence). CDR3 length: 15 amino acids. The trim removed 0 bases at V and 0 bases at J, leaving 2 bases unmatched. The healthy controls were matched to patients by age and sex. This clonotype was recorded once. Its antigen is unknown. Random hexamers were used to reverse transcribe an amount of about 0.45 to 1 ug RNA. Amplification of TCR beta CDR3 spanned 54 Vbeta and 13 Jbeta via immunoSEQ multiplex PCR. TCRdb re-called the immunoSEQ multiplex PCR reads through MiXCR, storing one row per CDR3 protein. The sample has approximately 150,000 distinct CDR3 sequences; roughly 94% are singletons. Findings and caveats of the study: An acknowledgment was made by the study that its TCR sequencing and HLA analysis involved relatively few individuals.

The rearrangement joins TRBV30 to TRBJ2-1; 7 nucleotides match TRBD2. This receptor was taken from a human donor in good health. Sequencing was performed on CD4+ T cells from PBMCs. The CDR3: CAWSVRGSSYNEQFF. The DNA of the CDR3 is TGTGCCTGGAGTGTACGCGGGAGCTCCTACAATGAGCAGTTCTTC.